This passage covers 2 T cell receptor beta chains from one sample sequenced in a study of post-analysis software for immune sequencing data. Presence of unique molecular identifiers characterized the TCR beta cDNA libraries. TCRdb called the PCR reads again in MiXCR, with one record for every CDR3 protein. The repertoire holds hundreds of thousands of distinct CDR3 sequences, with 45% as singletons. Study-wide findings and caveats: There were five or six TRBV segments more frequent in patients than controls, and TRBV5-6, TRBV5-1 and TRBV20-1 were among them.

These receptors' targets are unknown. Sequencing was carried out using blood. These receptors were obtained from a girl aged 5-17 years with multiple sclerosis.

The rearrangement uses TRBV20-1 and TRBJ2-3; TRBD2 matches 9 bases. The CDR3 consists of 15 residues. J lost 3 bases, V lost 4 bases, and 8 bases had no gene match. CDR1 is DFQATT, CDR2 SNEGSKA, per germline (reference sequence). The CDR3 coding sequence is TGCAGTGCTACCTTTAGCGGGAGCCAGACAGATACGCAGTATTTT. It is translated as CSATFSGSQTDTQYF.

This clonotype has just a few counts. V usage is TRBV20-1 and J usage is TRBJ2-5; D unclear. The germline gives CDR1 DFQATT, CDR2 SNEGSKA (reference sequence). The CDR3 sequence is 12 residues long. The V and J ends lost 3 bases and 1 base respectively, with 6 bases between them. The DNA of the CDR3 is TGCAGTGCTAGTGCGATCCAAGAGACCCAGTACTTC. Encoded protein: CSASAIQETQYF.